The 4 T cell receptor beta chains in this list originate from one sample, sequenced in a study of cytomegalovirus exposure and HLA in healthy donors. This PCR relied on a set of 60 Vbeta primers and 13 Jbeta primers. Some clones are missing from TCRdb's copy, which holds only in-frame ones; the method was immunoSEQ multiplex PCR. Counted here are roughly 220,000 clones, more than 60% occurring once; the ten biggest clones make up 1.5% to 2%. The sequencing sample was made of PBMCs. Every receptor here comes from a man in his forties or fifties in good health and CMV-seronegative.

The chain's CDR3 is CASSYQPTGDEQFF. The DNA of the CDR3 is TGTGCCAGCAGTTACCAACCGACAGGAGATGAGCAGTTCTTC. This chain links TRBV6-5 with TRBJ2-1, with D perhaps matching TRBD1 (6 bases). The V gene lost 2 bases and the J gene lost 8 bases, with 13 bases spanning the gap. The germline V gene encodes CDR1 MNHEY and CDR2 SVGAGI. The CDR3 has 14 amino acids.

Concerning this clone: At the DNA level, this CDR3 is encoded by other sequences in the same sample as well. CDR3 residues: CAWSVQGDQPQHF. The CDR3 DNA reads TGTGCCTGGAGTGTACAGGGGGATCAGCCCCAGCATTTT. The chain uses TRBV30 and TRBJ1-5, with 8 bases aligning to TRBD1. The ends lost 0 bases at V and 5 bases at J; junction bases unmatched: 0. The CDR3 spans 13 residues. Germline values: CDR1 GTSNPN, CDR2 SVGIG (reference sequence).

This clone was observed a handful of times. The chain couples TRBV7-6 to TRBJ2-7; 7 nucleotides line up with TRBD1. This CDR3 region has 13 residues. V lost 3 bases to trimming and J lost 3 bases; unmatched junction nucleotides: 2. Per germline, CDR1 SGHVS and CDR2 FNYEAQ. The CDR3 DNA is TGTGCCAGCAGCTTCGGACAGGACTACGAGCAGTACTTC. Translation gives CASSFGQDYEQYF. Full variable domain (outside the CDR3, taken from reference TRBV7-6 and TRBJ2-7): GAGVSQSPRYKVTKRGQDVALRCDPISGHVSLYWYRQALGQGPEFLTYFNYEAQQDKSGLPNDRFSAERPEGSISTLTIQRTEQRDSAMYRCASSFGQDYEQYFGPGTRLTVT.

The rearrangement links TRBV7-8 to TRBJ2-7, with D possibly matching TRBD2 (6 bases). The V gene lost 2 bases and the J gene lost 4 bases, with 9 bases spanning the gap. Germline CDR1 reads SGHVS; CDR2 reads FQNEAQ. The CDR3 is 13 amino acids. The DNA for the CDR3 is TGTGCCAGCAGCTTACGTCTAGCGTACGAGCAGTACTTC. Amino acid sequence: CASSLRLAYEQYF. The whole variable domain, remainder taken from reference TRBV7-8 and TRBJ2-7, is GAGVSQSPRYKVAKRGQDVALRCDPISGHVSLFWYQQALGQGPEFLTYFQNEAQLDKSGLPSDRFFAERPEGSVSTLKIQRTQQEDSAVYLCASSLRLAYEQYFGPGTRLTVT.